This entry features one TCR beta chain sequence. This specimen belongs to a study of early T cells in non-severe SARS-CoV-2 infection. Study context: Investigators sequenced bulk RNA drawn from unsorted whole blood, and chains remained unpaired.

TCRdb processed the 5' RACE reads anew with MiXCR; each CDR3 protein has one entry. Here the sample spans roughly 69,000 distinct CDR3 sequences, 7% to 10% being singletons. Germline V gene data show CDR1 as SGHNT and CDR2 as YYREEE (reference sequence). Trimming shortened V by 0 bases and J by 0 bases, and 14 bases separated the two germline ends. This CDR3 comprises 17 residues. This clonotype originated in an adult who was a healthcare worker with PCR-confirmed SARS-CoV-2 infection or an uninfected control (not recorded which). The specimen was whole blood, collected at baseline. The genes are TRBV5-4 and TRBJ2-3, with D possibly TRBD2 on 5 matching bases. This CDR3 is CASSLAGIAPSTDTQYF. The CDR3 coding sequence is TGTGCCAGCAGCTTGGCCGGGATAGCTCCTAGCACAGATACGCAGTATTTT.